The next 16 T cell receptor beta chains were all read from a single sample in a study of blood T cell repertoires in COVID-19. Data came from immunoSEQ multiplex PCR; TCRdb stores just in-frame clones and leaves some out. Of about 200,000 clones in the sample, over 80% are singletons; the top ten hold 25% to 35%. Material: peripheral blood. The source of these receptors is a man aged 40-50 years with acute or convalescent COVID-19.

V gene TRBV18 combines with J gene TRBJ2-7; 8 nucleotides agree with TRBD2. The CDR3 loop spans 16 amino acids. Per germline, CDR1 KGHSH and CDR2 LQKENI. Trimming cost V 3 bases and J 3 bases; bases outside gene matches: 10. The CDR3 loop reads CASSPQLGTRGYEQYF. The CDR3 DNA reads TGTGCCAGCTCACCTCAGTTAGGGACTAGGGGCTACGAGCAGTACTTC.

The V gene is TRBV5-1, the J gene TRBJ1-4; no firm D call. The CDR3 length is 15 residues. Germline-derived CDR1 and CDR2 are SGHRS and YFSETQ. V lost 4 bases, J lost 5 bases, and 15 bases lay in between. The CDR3 region is CASSGNGHRNEKLFF. The CDR3 coding sequence is TGCGCCAGCAGCGGCAATGGGCACAGAAATGAAAAACTGTTTTTT.

This sequence joins TRBV7-8 and TRBJ2-1; 7 nucleotides agree with TRBD2. J gave up 2 bases and V 5 bases, and 6 bases lay outside the gene matches. Per the germline V gene, CDR1 is SGHVS and CDR2 is FQNEAQ. The CDR3 has 15 amino acids. The CDR3 sequence: CASSQSSGAYNEQFF. In DNA, the CDR3 is TGTGCCAGCAGCCAATCTAGCGGAGCCTACAATGAGCAGTTCTTC.

The V gene is TRBV5-8, the J gene TRBJ1-2; possibly TRBD1 for D (5 bases). The CDR3 runs to 16 residues. In germline, CDR1 is SGHTS, CDR2 YDEGEE. V was clipped by 0 bases and J by 1 base, with 13 bases between them. For the CDR3, the DNA is TGTGCCAGCAGCTTGGGACAGCCTTCCTTTAACTATGGCTACACCTTC. Translated: CASSLGQPSFNYGYTF.

The chain combines TRBV19 with TRBJ2-1, with 16 bases that match TRBD2. V lost 6 bases to trimming and J lost 4 bases; unmatched junction nucleotides: 6. The germline V gene has CDR1 LNHDA and CDR2 SQIVND (reference sequence). The CDR3 loop spans 17 amino acids. CDR3 DNA: TGTGCCAGTAGCACGGGACTAGCGGGAGGGACATACAATGAGCAGTTCTTC. Its translation: CASSTGLAGGTYNEQFF.

A single count supports this clone. The chain has TRBV2 and TRBJ1-6; D may be TRBD1 (6 bases). There are 14 residues in the CDR3. Germline CDR1 is SNHLY and CDR2 is FYNNEI. V lost 3 bases and J lost 14, with 17 bases in between. CDR3 DNA: TGTGCCAGCAGTGAGACAGGCACGCATTGGACCCTCCACTTT. Protein product: CASSETGTHWTLHF.

The J gene is TRBJ2-3, the V gene TRBV24-1; possible D gene TRBD2, 6 bases. In germline, CDR1 is KGHDR, CDR2 SFDVKD. V lost 4 bases, J lost 0 bases, and 13 bases lay in between. CDR3 length: 16 residues. CDR3 loop: CATSDPGLGSTDTQYF. CDR3 nucleotides: TGTGCCACCAGTGACCCGGGACTGGGTAGCACAGATACGCAGTATTTT.

This clone has a handful of counts. The CDR3 nucleotides are TGTGCCAGCAGCGACTACGGCGAACTAGCGGGAGGAGAGACCCAGTACTTC. It codes for CASSDYGELAGGETQYF. The V and J genes are TRBV5-6 and TRBJ2-5; 12 nucleotides agree with TRBD2. Germline CDR1 reads SGHDT; CDR2 reads YYEEEE. The CDR3 consists of 17 residues. The J segment lost 4 bases and the V segment lost 4 bases, leaving 11 bases of the junction unmatched. The variable domain in full, with the rest retrieved from reference TRBV5-6 and TRBJ2-5, is DAGVTQSPTHLIKTRGQQVTLRCSPKSGHDTVSWYQQALGQGPQFIFQYYEEEERQRGNFPDRFSGHQFPNYSSELNVNALLLGDSALYLCASSDYGELAGGETQYFGPGTRLLVL.

The chain uses TRBV5-1 and TRBJ1-6; D not certain. CDR1 SGHRS and CDR2 YFSETQ come from the germline V gene. This CDR3 is 14 amino acids long. V was pared by 0 bases and J by 7 bases, with 8 bases between. The CDR3 sequence is CASSLGGGNSPLHF. The CDR3 DNA follows: TGCGCCAGCAGCTTGGGTGGCGGGAATTCACCCCTCCACTTT.

The chain combines TRBV7-9 with TRBJ1-2; perhaps TRBD1 as D (5 bases). V was pared by 5 bases and J by 0 bases, with 19 bases between. This CDR3 spans 17 amino acids. Germline V lookup: CDR1 SEHNR, CDR2 FQNEAQ (reference sequence). The DNA for the CDR3 is TGTGCCAGCAGCCTCGGGGGAGGGGCCAACACTAACTATGGCTACACCTTC. It yields the protein CASSLGGGANTNYGYTF.

The CDR3 protein is CASRDRWNQPQHF. CDR3 DNA: TGTGCCAGCAGGGACAGATGGAATCAGCCCCAGCATTTT. The chain couples TRBV6-5 to TRBJ1-5, with a possible D match to TRBD1 (6 bases). Germline loops: CDR1 MNHEY, CDR2 SVGAGI. The CDR3 is 13 amino acids. The V and J ends lost 6 bases and 4 bases respectively, with 10 bases between them.

The J gene is TRBJ1-6, the V gene TRBV10-3; D might be TRBD1 (6 bases). This CDR3 comprises 14 residues. CDR1 and CDR2 (germline): ENHRY, SYGVKD. The V gene lost 9 bases and the J gene lost 7 bases, with 16 bases spanning the gap. The DNA of the CDR3 is TGTGCCATAGGCCGGGGGGGCGTAAATTCACCCCTCCACTTT. It yields the protein CAIGRGGVNSPLHF.

The chain recombines TRBV19 with TRBJ1-1; unclear D gene. This CDR3 has 12 amino acids. Trimming left V 5 bases short and J 5 bases short, with 9 bases between. Germline lookup yields CDR1 LNHDA and CDR2 SQIVND (reference sequence). The CDR3 loop reads CASSPSRTEAFF. CDR3 sequence (DNA): TGTGCCAGTAGTCCTTCGAGGACTGAAGCTTTCTTT. The full variable domain, completed using reference TRBV19 and TRBJ1-1, is DGGITQSPKYLFRKEGQNVTLSCEQNLNHDAMYWYRQDPGQGLRLIYYSQIVNDFQKGDIAEGYSVSREKKESFPLTVTSAQKNPTAFYLCASSPSRTEAFFGQGTRLTVV.

The V call is TRBV29-1, the J call TRBJ2-2, with 9 bases fitting TRBD2. The CDR3 runs 14 residues. The germline V gene has CDR1 SQVTM and CDR2 ANQGSEA. The DNA of the CDR3 is TGCAGTCATAGCGGGAGTGGGTCGACCGGGGAGCTGTTTTTT. Translating gives CSHSGSGSTGELFF.

The rearrangement links TRBV25-1 to TRBJ1-1; D gene uncertain. This CDR3 has 14 residues. V was cut by 8 bases and J by 5 bases, with 18 bases left in between. Germline assignment: CDR1 MGHDK and CDR2 SYGVNS. This chain's CDR3 is CASRKGVLGTEAFF. The CDR3 DNA sequence: TGTGCCAGCCGAAAGGGAGTATTGGGGACTGAAGCTTTCTTT.

The table lists this clone with a few counts. The chain joins TRBV7-2 to TRBJ1-2, with no clear D. V dropped 0 bases and J dropped 3 bases, with 5 bases sitting between them. Germline loops: CDR1 SGHTA, CDR2 FQGNSA. This CDR3 spans 13 amino acids. The CDR3 nucleotides read TGTGCCAGCAGCTTAGCGGTAGACTATGGCTACACCTTC. This encodes CASSLAVDYGYTF.